This T cell receptor beta chain was retrieved from a study of T cell changes during pregnancy in multiple sclerosis. The V segment lost 4 bases and the J segment 3 bases; nucleotides outside the gene matches: 8. From germline, CDR1 is MNHEY and CDR2 SVGAGI. The CDR3 contains 15 residues. Using immunoSEQ multiplex PCR, the repertoire was profiled, and TCRdb retains in-frame clones only, with some absent. The table lists 45,000 to 50,000 clones, 91% of them singletons. This receptor was identified in a female donor with multiple sclerosis, enrolled in a pregnancy study. The sample consisted of CD8+ T cells from peripheral blood mononuclear cells, taken after pregnancy. The chain combines TRBV6-5 with TRBJ1-1, with 7 bases that match TRBD1. Here the CDR3 reads CASSWSDREDTEAFF. The CDR3 coding sequence is TGTGCCAGCAGTTGGTCCGACAGGGAGGACACTGAAGCTTTCTTT.